The 12 T cell receptor beta chains reported below all come from one sample, sequenced in a study of beta chain features in type 1 diabetes. Sequencing targeted expressed TCRB transcripts, as all isolated RNA had been reverse transcribed. Clones were sequenced by immunoSEQ multiplex PCR, and TCRdb holds only the in-frame ones, with some missing. The sample has around 240,000 clones, around 65% seen once. The sample comprised naive CD4+ T cells from blood. Receptors originate from a man aged 30-40 years in good health.

This clone was observed a handful of times. The V gene is TRBV21-1, the J gene TRBJ2-6. TRBV21-1 corresponds to a pseudogene. The CDR3 is 16 residues long. The CDR3 sequence is CASSIKAPSGANVLTF. The CDR3 DNA is TGTGCCAGCAGCATAAAGGCCCCATCTGGGGCCAACGTCCTGACTTTC.

The CDR3 nucleotides read TGTGCCAGCAGCTTAGGAGGGACTACTATACGAGAGCAGTACTTC. This sequence encodes CASSLGGTTIREQYF. The chain recombines TRBV7-2 with TRBJ2-7; 7 bases map to TRBD2. Germline loops: CDR1 SGHTA, CDR2 FQGNSA. This CDR3 comprises 15 residues. V lost 1 base to trimming and J lost 7 bases; unmatched junction nucleotides: 10.

The CDR3 DNA is TGTGCCTGGAGTAGGGTTTCCTCGAGGGATACGCAGTATTTT. It is translated as CAWSRVSSRDTQYF. V and J are TRBV30 and TRBJ2-3; D unclear. CDR3 length: 14 amino acids. V was shortened by 2 bases and J by 6 bases, with 15 bases between the two germline ends. Germline CDR1 reads GTSNPN; CDR2 reads SVGIG (reference sequence). The whole variable domain, filled in from reference TRBV30 and TRBJ2-3, reads SQTIHQWPATLVQPVGSPLSLECTVEGTSNPNLYWYRQAAGRGLQLLFYSVGIGQISSEVPQNLSASRPQDRQFILSSKKLLLSDSGFYLCAWSRVSSRDTQYFGPGTRLTVL.

This clone was recorded a few times. The V call is TRBV27, the J call TRBJ2-7; 7 positions match TRBD1. The CDR3 is 16 amino acids. Germline values: CDR1 MNHEY, CDR2 SMNVEV (reference sequence). Trimming removed 5 bases from V and 2 bases from J; junction bases left unmatched: 12. The CDR3 region has the DNA TGTGCCAGCAGTCAAACGGGACAGAACGGCCCCTACGAGCAGTACTTC. Translation: CASSQTGQNGPYEQYF.

This clone has just one count. The chain recombines TRBV5-4 with TRBJ2-1, with no clear D. The germline V gene encodes CDR1 SGHNT and CDR2 YYREEE (reference sequence). The germline V and J ends were trimmed by 0 bases and 2 bases, with 0 bases remaining between them. This CDR3 has 12 amino acids. In nucleotides, the CDR3 is TGTGCCAGCAGCTTGGCCTACAATGAGCAGTTCTTC. Amino acids: CASSLAYNEQFF.

This clone was detected once. V gene TRBV15 combines with J gene TRBJ1-2, with unresolved D. V shed 4 bases and J shed 6 bases, with 18 bases lying between them. Germline loops: CDR1 LNHNV, CDR2 YYDKDF (reference sequence). The CDR3 consists of 15 residues. The CDR3 DNA follows: TGTGCCACCAGCAACGTCCCGGGGTTACCCGATGGCTACACCTTC. It translates to CATSNVPGLPDGYTF.

The CDR3 DNA sequence: TGTGCCTGGAGTACCGGGACAACAGAGACCCAGTACTTC. This translates into CAWSTGTTETQYF. This chain uses TRBV30 with TRBJ2-5, with a possible D match to TRBD1 (6 bases). The CDR3 runs 13 residues. V dropped 2 bases and J dropped 4 bases, with 11 bases sitting between them. The germline V gene encodes CDR1 GTSNPN and CDR2 SVGIG (reference sequence).

CDR3 nucleotide sequence: TGTGCCAGCAGCGTCGCCGGGGACCACTACCCGAGGGAGCAGTACTTC. Protein: CASSVAGDHYPREQYF. The V call is TRBV9, the J call TRBJ2-7; the D gene could be TRBD1 or TRBD2 (5 bases each). The V end lost 2 bases, the J end lost 7 bases, and 22 bases lay between the germline ends. The CDR3 length is 16 residues. CDR1 and CDR2 (germline): SGDLS, YYNGEE.

The genes are TRBV4-3 and TRBJ1-1; no firm D call. This CDR3 comprises 13 residues. The V end was cut by 0 bases, the J end by 5 bases, with 7 bases between. CDR1 and CDR2 (germline): LGHNA, YSLEER. As DNA, the CDR3 is TGCGCCAGCAGCCAAGATGGGTTGACTGAAGCTTTCTTT. Translation gives CASSQDGLTEAFF.

This clone was seen once. The V call is TRBV29-1, the J call TRBJ1-1, with D maybe TRBD1 (5 bases). There are 14 residues in the CDR3. V lost 5 bases to trimming and J lost 2 bases, with 15 bases between them. In germline, CDR1 is SQVTM, CDR2 ANQGSEA. This CDR3 is CSVHTGDGNTEAFF. CDR3 in DNA: TGCAGCGTTCACACCGGGGACGGAAACACTGAAGCTTTCTTT.

CDR3 in amino acids: CSVESAYEQYF. DNA of the CDR3: TGCAGCGTTGAATCGGCGTACGAGCAGTACTTC. This chain uses TRBV29-1 with TRBJ2-7; no clear D gene. Per the germline V gene, CDR1 is SQVTM and CDR2 is ANQGSEA. Trimming removed 2 bases from V and 4 bases from J, with 6 bases in between. CDR3 size: 11 residues.

The CDR3 here is CASSRLGTQYF. The CDR3 DNA is TGTGCCAGCAGCCGCCTCGGGACGCAGTATTTT. The gene calls are TRBV14 and TRBJ2-3; D uncertain. Trimming stripped 4 bases from V and 9 bases from J, with 8 bases between. Germline loops: CDR1 SGHDN, CDR2 FVKESK. This CDR3 has 11 amino acids.